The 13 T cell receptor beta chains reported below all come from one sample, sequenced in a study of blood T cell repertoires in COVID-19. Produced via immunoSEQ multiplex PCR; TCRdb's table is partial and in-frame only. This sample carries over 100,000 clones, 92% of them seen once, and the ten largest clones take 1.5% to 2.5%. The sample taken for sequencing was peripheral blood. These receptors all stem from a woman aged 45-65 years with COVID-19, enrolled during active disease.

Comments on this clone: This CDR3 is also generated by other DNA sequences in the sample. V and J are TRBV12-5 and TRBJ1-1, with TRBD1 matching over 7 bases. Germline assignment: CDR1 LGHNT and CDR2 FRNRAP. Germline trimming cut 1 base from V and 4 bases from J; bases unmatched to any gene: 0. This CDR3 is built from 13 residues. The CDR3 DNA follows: TGTGCTAGTGGTTTGGACAGGGGCACTGAAGCTTTCTTT. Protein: CASGLDRGTEAFF.

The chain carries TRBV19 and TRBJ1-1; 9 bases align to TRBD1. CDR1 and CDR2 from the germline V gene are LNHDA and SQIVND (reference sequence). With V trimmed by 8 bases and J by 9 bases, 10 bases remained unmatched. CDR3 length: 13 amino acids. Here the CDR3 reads CASRGQGNAKAFF. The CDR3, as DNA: TGTGCCAGTCGAGGACAGGGGAACGCTAAAGCTTTCTTT.

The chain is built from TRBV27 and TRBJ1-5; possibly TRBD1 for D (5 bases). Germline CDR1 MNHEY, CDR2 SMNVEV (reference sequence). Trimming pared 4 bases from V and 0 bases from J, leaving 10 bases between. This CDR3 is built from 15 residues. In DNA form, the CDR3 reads TGTGCCAGCAGTTCGGGGGAGGATAGCAATCAGCCCCAGCATTTT. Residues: CASSSGEDSNQPQHF.

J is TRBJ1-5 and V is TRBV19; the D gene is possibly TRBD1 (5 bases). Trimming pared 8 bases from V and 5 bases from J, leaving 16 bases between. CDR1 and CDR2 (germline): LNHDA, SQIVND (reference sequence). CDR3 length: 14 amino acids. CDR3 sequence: CASGGERLDQPQHF. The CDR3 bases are TGTGCCAGTGGGGGGGAGCGACTTGATCAGCCCCAGCATTTT.

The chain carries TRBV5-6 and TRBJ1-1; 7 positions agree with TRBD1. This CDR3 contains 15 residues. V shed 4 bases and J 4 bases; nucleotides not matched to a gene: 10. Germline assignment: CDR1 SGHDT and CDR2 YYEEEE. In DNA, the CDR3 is TGTGCCAGCAGCCCTCGACAGGGAGGTGGCACTGAAGCTTTCTTT. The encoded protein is CASSPRQGGGTEAFF.

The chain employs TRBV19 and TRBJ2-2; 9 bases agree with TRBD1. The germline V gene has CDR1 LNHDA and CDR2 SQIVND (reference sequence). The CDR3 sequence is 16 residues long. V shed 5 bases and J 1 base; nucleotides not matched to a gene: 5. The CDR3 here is CASSSTGQGNTGELFF. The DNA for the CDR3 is TGTGCCAGTAGTTCCACGGGACAGGGGAACACCGGGGAGCTGTTTTTT.

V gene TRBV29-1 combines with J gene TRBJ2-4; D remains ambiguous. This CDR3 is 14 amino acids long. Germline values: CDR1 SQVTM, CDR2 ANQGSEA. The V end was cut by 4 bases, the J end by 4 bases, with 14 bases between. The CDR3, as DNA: TGCAGCGTTGCTCTTCGCCAACTAAAAAACATTCAGTACTTC. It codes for CSVALRQLKNIQYF.

CDR3: CASSTLAGGLSGANVLTF. The CDR3 coding sequence is TGTGCCAGTAGTACCCTAGCGGGGGGGCTCTCTGGGGCCAACGTCCTGACTTTC. The rearrangement links TRBV19 to TRBJ2-6; 12 bases are shared with TRBD2. This CDR3 is built from 18 residues. The V gene end was trimmed by 4 bases and the J gene end by 0 bases; junction bases not matched to a gene: 4. Looked up from germline, CDR1 is LNHDA and CDR2 is SQIVND (reference sequence).

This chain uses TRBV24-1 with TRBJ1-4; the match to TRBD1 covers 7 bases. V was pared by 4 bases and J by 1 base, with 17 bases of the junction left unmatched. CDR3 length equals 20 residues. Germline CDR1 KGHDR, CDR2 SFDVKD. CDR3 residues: CATSDPAREGAEVTNEKLFF. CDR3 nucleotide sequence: TGTGCCACCAGTGACCCGGCCCGGGAGGGGGCAGAGGTAACTAATGAAAAACTGTTTTTT.

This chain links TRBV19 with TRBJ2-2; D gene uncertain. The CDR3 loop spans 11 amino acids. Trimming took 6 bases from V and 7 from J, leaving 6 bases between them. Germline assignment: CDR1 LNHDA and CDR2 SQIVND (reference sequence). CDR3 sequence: CASSFVGELFF. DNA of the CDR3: TGTGCCAGTAGCTTCGTCGGGGAGCTGTTTTTT.

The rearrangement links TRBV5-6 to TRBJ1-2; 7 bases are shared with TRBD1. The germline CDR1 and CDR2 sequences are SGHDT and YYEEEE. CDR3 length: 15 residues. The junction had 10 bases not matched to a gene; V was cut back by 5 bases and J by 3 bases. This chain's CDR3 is CASSHDLTGDYGYTF. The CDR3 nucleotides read TGTGCCAGCAGTCACGACCTAACAGGGGACTATGGCTACACCTTC.

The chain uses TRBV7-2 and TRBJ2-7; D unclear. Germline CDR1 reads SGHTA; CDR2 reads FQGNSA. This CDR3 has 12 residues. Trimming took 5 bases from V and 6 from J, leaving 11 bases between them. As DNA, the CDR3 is TGTGCCAGCAGCCCCCTCTCAGGCGAGCAGTACTTC. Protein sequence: CASSPLSGEQYF.

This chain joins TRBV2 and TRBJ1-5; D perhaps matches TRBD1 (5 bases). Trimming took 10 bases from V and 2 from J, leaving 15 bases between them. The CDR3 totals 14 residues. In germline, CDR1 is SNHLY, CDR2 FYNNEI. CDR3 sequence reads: CANLDREGNQPQHF. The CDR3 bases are TGTGCCAACCTAGACAGAGAAGGCAATCAGCCCCAGCATTTT.